This T cell receptor (beta chain) was identified in a study of T cells after yellow fever vaccination. Study context: Any fraction with a low cell number was prepared using SMART-Seq v4 Ultra Low Input.

Study-wide points: Compared with primary, the secondary response was weaker and peaked at day 5, not 15. Bulk-population clonotypes that are abundant could appear as contaminants in FACS-sorted repertoires.

As concerns this clonotype: Its antigen is undetermined.

CDR1 is MNHEY, CDR2 SVGEGT, per germline. This CDR3 region has 16 residues. V lost 0 bases to trimming and J lost 3 bases, with 12 bases between them. Production of TCR cDNA was by 5'RACE template switching, which also added a universal primer site and UMIs. One entry per CDR3 protein results from TCRdb running MiXCR on the 5' RACE reads. This sample has some 560,000 distinct CDR3 sequences, with about 17% found just once. The sample consisted of PBMCs, taken more than 4 days after the first yellow fever vaccination. This chain uses TRBV6-2 or TRBV6-3 with TRBJ1-5; D is possibly TRBD1 (5 bases). The TCR comes from a man between 18 and 35 years old who received the YFV17D yellow fever vaccine. CDR3 coding DNA: TGTGCCAGCAGTTACTCATCGGGACGGTTCAATCAGCCCCAGCATTTT. This codes for CASSYSSGRFNQPQHF.